The clone carrying this T cell receptor (beta chain) was seen many times. TCRdb redid the calling of the 5' RACE reads with MiXCR, one entry per CDR3 protein. Among 400,000 to 650,000 distinct CDR3 sequences listed, 21% were seen once. This sample stems from a study of T cells after yellow fever vaccination. On the study more broadly: Researchers used SMART-Seq v4 Ultra Low Input to prepare fractions that had low cell numbers.

The germline gives CDR1 DFQATT, CDR2 SNEGSKA (reference sequence). The CDR3 totals 15 residues. The J gene is TRBJ2-1, the V gene TRBV20-1, with TRBD2 matching over 8 bases. Source: PBMCs, taken approximately 20 days after the first yellow fever vaccination. This receptor was obtained from a man aged 18 to 29 who received the YFV17D yellow fever vaccine. The CDR3 here is CSNAASGPRNNEQFF. The CDR3 DNA reads TGCAGCAACGCGGCTAGCGGGCCGAGAAACAATGAGCAGTTCTTC.